This T cell receptor (beta chain) derives from a study of post-analysis software for immune sequencing data. Study-wide results and caveats: Co-batched samples clustered tightly together by F measure. Multiple sclerosis was associated with a significant reduction in normalized Chao1 diversity relative to controls. With TRBV5-6, TRBV5-1 and TRBV20-1 included, 5 or 6 TRBV segments were more frequent in patients than in controls.

CDR1 and CDR2 from the germline V gene are SEHNR and FQNEAQ (reference sequence). The CDR3 covers 13 residues. Trimming removed 5 bases from V and 0 bases from J, with 5 bases in between. On this clonotype itself: Its antigen is unknown.

Every TCR beta cDNA library bore unique molecular identifiers. Via MiXCR, TCRdb re-called the PCR reads, giving one row per CDR3 protein. The data contain a few hundred thousand distinct CDR3 sequences, approximately 38% of them singletons. The sequencing sample was made of blood. The sequence came from a girl under 18 with multiple sclerosis. The chain is built from TRBV7-9 and TRBJ2-1; D is uncertain. CDR3 in amino acids: CASSPTSYNEQFF. The CDR3 coding sequence is TGTGCCAGCAGCCCCACCTCCTACAATGAGCAGTTCTTC.